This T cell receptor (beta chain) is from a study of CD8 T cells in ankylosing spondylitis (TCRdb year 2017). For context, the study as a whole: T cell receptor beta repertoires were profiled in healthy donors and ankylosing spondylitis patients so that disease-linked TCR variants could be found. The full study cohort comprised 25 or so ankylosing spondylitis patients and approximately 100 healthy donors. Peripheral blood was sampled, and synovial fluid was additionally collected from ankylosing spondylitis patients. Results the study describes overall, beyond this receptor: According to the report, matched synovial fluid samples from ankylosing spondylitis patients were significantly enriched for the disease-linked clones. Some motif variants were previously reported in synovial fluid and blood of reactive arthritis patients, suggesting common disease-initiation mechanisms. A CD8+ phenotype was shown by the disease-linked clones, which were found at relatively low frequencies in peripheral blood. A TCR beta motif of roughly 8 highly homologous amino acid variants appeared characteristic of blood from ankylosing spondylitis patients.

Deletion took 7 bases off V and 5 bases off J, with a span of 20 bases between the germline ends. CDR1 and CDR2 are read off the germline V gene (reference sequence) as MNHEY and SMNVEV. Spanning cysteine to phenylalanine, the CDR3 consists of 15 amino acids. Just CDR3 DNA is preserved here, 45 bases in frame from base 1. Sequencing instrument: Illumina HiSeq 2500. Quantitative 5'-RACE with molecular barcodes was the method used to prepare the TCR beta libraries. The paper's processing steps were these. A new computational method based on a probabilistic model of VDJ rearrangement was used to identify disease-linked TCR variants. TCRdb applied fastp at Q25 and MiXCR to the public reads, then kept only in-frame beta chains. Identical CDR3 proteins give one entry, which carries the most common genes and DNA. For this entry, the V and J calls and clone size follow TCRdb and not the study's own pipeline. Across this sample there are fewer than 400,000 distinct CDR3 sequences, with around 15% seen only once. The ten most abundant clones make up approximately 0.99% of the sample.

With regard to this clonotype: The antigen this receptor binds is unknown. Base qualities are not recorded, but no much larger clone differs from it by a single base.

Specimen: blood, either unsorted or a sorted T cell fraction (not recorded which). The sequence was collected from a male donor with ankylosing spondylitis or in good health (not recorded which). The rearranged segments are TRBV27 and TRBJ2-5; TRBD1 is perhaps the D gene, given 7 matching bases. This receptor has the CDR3 CASTLPGQAGETQYF. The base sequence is TGTGCCAGCACCCTGCCCGGACAGGCGGGGGAGACCCAGTACTTC.